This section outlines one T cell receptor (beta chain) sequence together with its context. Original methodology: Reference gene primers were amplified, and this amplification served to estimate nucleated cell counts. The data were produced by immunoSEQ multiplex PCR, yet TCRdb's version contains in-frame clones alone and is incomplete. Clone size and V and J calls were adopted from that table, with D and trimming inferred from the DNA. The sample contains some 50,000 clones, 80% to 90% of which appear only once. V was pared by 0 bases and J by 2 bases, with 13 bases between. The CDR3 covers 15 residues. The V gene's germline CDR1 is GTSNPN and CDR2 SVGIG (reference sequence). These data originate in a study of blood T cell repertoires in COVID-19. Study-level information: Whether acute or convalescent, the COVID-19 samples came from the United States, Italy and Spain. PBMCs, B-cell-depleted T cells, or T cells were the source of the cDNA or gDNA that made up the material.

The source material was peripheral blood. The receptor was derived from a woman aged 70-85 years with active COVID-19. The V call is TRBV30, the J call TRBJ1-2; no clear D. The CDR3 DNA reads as TGTGCCTGGAGTGTACTGGCGGCGGGGAACTATGGCTACACCTTC. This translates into CAWSVLAAGNYGYTF.